This entry lists 28 T cell receptor beta chains sequenced from one sample in a study of T-cell memory formation after mild COVID-19. TCRdb itself ran the 5' RACE reads through MiXCR, one entry per CDR3 protein. The table includes hundreds of thousands of distinct CDR3 sequences, approximately 20% detected once. Specimen: PBMCs or a T cell subset sorted from them (not recorded which). The origin of the receptors is an adult woman who had mild COVID-19 (a few samples of this study predate the infection). Cell type and time point are not known.

This sequence joins TRBV7-9 and TRBJ2-5; the D gene is possibly TRBD2 (6 bases). V shed 1 base and J shed 6 bases, with 15 bases lying between them. Germline values: CDR1 SEHNR, CDR2 FQNEAQ (reference sequence). This CDR3 region has 15 residues. DNA of the CDR3: TGTGCCAGCAGCTTAGGGACCCAAGGAGGGAAGACCCAGTACTTC. Translation gives CASSLGTQGGKTQYF.

This clonotype came up many times. This chain uses TRBV5-1 with TRBJ1-1, with D unclear. The CDR3 runs to 14 residues. From germline, CDR1 is SGHRS and CDR2 YFSETQ. V was cut by 3 bases and J by 1 base, with 10 bases left in between. In DNA form, the CDR3 reads TGCGCCAGCAGCTCCCGGACGGAGAACACTGAAGCTTTCTTT. Its translation is CASSSRTENTEAFF.

In this sample, this clonotype turned up a few times. The chain couples TRBV5-1 to TRBJ1-2; 9 bases are a match to TRBD1. V dropped 2 bases and J dropped 3; count of bases not matched to a gene: 17. CDR3 size: 19 residues. Germline V gene sequence: CDR1 SGHRS, CDR2 YFSETQ. The CDR3 DNA is TGCGCCAGCAGCTTTTTGGTCCCGGGACAGGGCCCCTCGGACTATGGCTACACCTTC. This translates into CASSFLVPGQGPSDYGYTF. Full variable domain (outside the CDR3, taken from reference TRBV5-1 and TRBJ1-2): KAGVTQTPRYLIKTRGQQVTLSCSPISGHRSVSWYQQTPGQGLQFLFEYFSETQRNKGNFPGRFSGRQFSNSRSEMNVSTLELGDSALYLCASSFLVPGQGPSDYGYTFGSGTRLTVV.

The CDR3, as DNA: TGTGCCAGCAGCCTGACAGGGCGCAGAAACACCATATATTTT. Translation gives CASSLTGRRNTIYF. The chain couples TRBV11-2 to TRBJ1-3; the match to TRBD1 covers 7 bases. In germline, CDR1 is SGHAT, CDR2 FQNNGV. CDR3 length equals 14 residues. Trimming at V came to 5 bases and at J to 5 bases, leaving 6 bases not matched to a gene.

V is TRBV25-1 and J is TRBJ1-2; no reliable D call. CDR1 MGHDK and CDR2 SYGVNS come from the germline V gene. CDR3 length: 13 amino acids. The V gene lost 4 bases and the J gene lost 6 bases, with 12 bases spanning the gap. The CDR3 DNA is TGTGCCAGCAGTGTTACAGCGGGTGATGGCTACACCTTC. Residues: CASSVTAGDGYTF.

V usage is TRBV5-4 and J usage is TRBJ1-1, with TRBD1 matching 11 bases. CDR1 is SGHNT and CDR2 is YYREEE in the germline V gene (reference sequence). This CDR3 has 17 amino acids. After removal of 0 bases from V and 3 bases from J, the junction contained 7 bases not matched to a gene. CDR3 bases: TGTGCCAGCAGCTTGGGGACAGGGGGCTTTAAGGACACTGAAGCTTTCTTT. Translation gives CASSLGTGGFKDTEAFF.

In this sample, this clonotype turned up many times. The chain carries TRBV7-2 and TRBJ1-5, with TRBD1 as a possible D gene (6 bases). V lost 1 base and J lost 2, with 12 bases in between. This CDR3 spans 16 amino acids. CDR1 and CDR2 from the germline V gene are SGHTA and FQGNSA. Written as DNA, the CDR3 is TGTGCCAGCAGCTTAGATACAGGGATGGGCAATCAGCCCCAGCATTTT. Translation: CASSLDTGMGNQPQHF.

The table lists this clonotype with a count of one. The rearrangement joins TRBV12-3 or TRBV12-4 to TRBJ2-5, with TRBD2 matching 13 bases. This CDR3 is 17 amino acids long. Germline trimming cut 3 bases from V and 4 bases from J; bases unmatched to any gene: 8. The CDR3 nucleotides read TGTGCCAGCAGTTTTAGACTAGCGGGGGGAAGGGCAGAGACCCAGTACTTC. Protein product: CASSFRLAGGRAETQYF.

This clonotype occurred a few times. V and J are TRBV5-1 and TRBJ1-6; maybe TRBD1 (5 bases). Germline loops: CDR1 SGHRS, CDR2 YFSETQ. Trimming removed 5 bases from V and 6 bases from J, with 18 bases in between. This CDR3 is built from 16 residues. CDR3 DNA: TGCGCCAGCAGTCCGATCCGGGGGACCTCTAATTCACCCCTCCACTTT. This codes for CASSPIRGTSNSPLHF. Complete variable domain (other parts from reference TRBV5-1 and TRBJ1-6): KAGVTQTPRYLIKTRGQQVTLSCSPISGHRSVSWYQQTPGQGLQFLFEYFSETQRNKGNFPGRFSGRQFSNSRSEMNVSTLELGDSALYLCASSPIRGTSNSPLHFGNGTRLTVT.

V is TRBV20-1 and J is TRBJ2-7; 10 nucleotides agree with TRBD1. CDR1 and CDR2 (germline): DFQATT, SNEGSKA (reference sequence). The ends lost 5 bases at V and 3 bases at J; junction bases unmatched: 13. This CDR3 has 16 residues. The CDR3: CSARPRDRGWVYEQYF. CDR3 in DNA: TGCAGTGCTCGCCCGCGGGACAGGGGTTGGGTCTACGAGCAGTACTTC.

The chain carries TRBV2 and TRBJ2-1; 7 bases are a match to TRBD2. V was pared by 7 bases and J by 6 bases, with 3 bases of the junction left unmatched. From germline, CDR1 is SNHLY and CDR2 FYNNEI. The CDR3 runs 12 residues. This CDR3 reads CASKLAVNEQFF. CDR3 DNA sequence: TGTGCCAGCAAGCTAGCGGTCAATGAGCAGTTCTTC.

This rearrangement joins TRBV12-3 or TRBV12-4 to TRBJ2-3; 9 bases match TRBD2. The CDR3 has 16 amino acids. The V segment lost 4 bases and the J segment 6 bases; nucleotides outside the gene matches: 11. The CDR3 loop is CASSSTGGGARDTQYF. The CDR3 bases are TGTGCCAGCAGTTCGACAGGCGGGGGGGCCAGGGATACGCAGTATTTT.

The chain is built from TRBV27 and TRBJ1-2, with a possible D match to TRBD1 (5 bases). Germline CDR1 and CDR2: MNHEY and SMNVEV (reference sequence). Trimming took 5 bases from V and 8 from J, leaving 18 bases between them. This CDR3 region has 14 residues. The CDR3 DNA sequence: TGTGCCAGCAGTCCCTTGAGGGGAGACTCGGGCTACACCTTC. Its protein is CASSPLRGDSGYTF.

The chain's CDR3 is CASSSWTSPLQETQYF. The CDR3 nucleotides are TGTGCCAGCAGCTCCTGGACTAGCCCCCTCCAAGAGACCCAGTACTTC. The genes are TRBV7-9 and TRBJ2-5; 8 nucleotides align to TRBD2. V dropped 4 bases and J dropped 1; count of bases not matched to a gene: 8. Germline-derived CDR1 and CDR2 are SEHNR and FQNEAQ (reference sequence). The CDR3 is made up of 16 amino acids.

This clonotype was observed a handful of times. The chain joins TRBV7-9 to TRBJ2-7; no reliable D call. The CDR3 is 16 residues long. CDR1 and CDR2 from the germline V gene are SEHNR and FQNEAQ (reference sequence). Trimming took off 4 bases at V and 2 bases at J, with 18 bases between the two ends. CDR3 nucleotide sequence: TGTGCCAGCAGCTCTCTCGGAGAGACGGCGACCTACGAGCAGTACTTC. It encodes CASSSLGETATYEQYF.

V gene TRBV3-1 combines with J gene TRBJ2-7, with TRBD1 identical over 10 bases. CDR3 length: 16 residues. Germline assignment: CDR1 LGHDT and CDR2 YNNKEL (reference sequence). With V trimmed by 3 bases and J by 5 bases, 10 bases remained unmatched. The CDR3 sequence: CASSHSSGTGVNEQYF. In DNA form, the CDR3 reads TGTGCCAGCAGCCATTCCTCCGGGACAGGGGTCAACGAGCAGTACTTC.

The V gene is TRBV7-9, the J gene TRBJ2-6; D gene unclear. The V and J ends lost 9 bases and 0 bases respectively, with 9 bases between them. CDR3 length: 14 amino acids. CDR1 and CDR2 from the germline V gene are SEHNR and FQNEAQ (reference sequence). The CDR3 sequence: CAREAFSGANVLTF. The CDR3 DNA follows: TGTGCCAGAGAAGCTTTCTCTGGGGCCAACGTCCTGACTTTC. The entire variable domain, with the rest obtained from reference TRBV7-9 and TRBJ2-6, is as follows: DTGVSQNPRHKITKRGQNVTFRCDPISEHNRLYWYRQTLGQGPEFLTYFQNEAQLEKSRLLSDRFSAERPKGSFSTLEIQRTEQGDSAMYLCAREAFSGANVLTFGAGSRLTVL.

This chain joins TRBV7-2 and TRBJ2-5; possibly TRBD1 or TRBD2 for D (6 bases each). Germline V gene data show CDR1 as SGHTA and CDR2 as FQGNSA. V was clipped by 0 bases and J by 5 bases, with 13 bases between them. The CDR3 is 15 amino acids. This CDR3 reads CASSLARKGGETQYF. CDR3 bases: TGTGCCAGCAGCTTAGCAAGGAAAGGGGGGGAGACCCAGTACTTC.

This clonotype was seen a few times. V and J are TRBV7-3 and TRBJ1-3, with a possible D match to TRBD1 (5 bases). The germline gives CDR1 SGHTA, CDR2 FQGTGA. This CDR3 has 16 amino acids. V lost 1 base to trimming and J lost 6 bases, with 16 bases between them. The CDR3 nucleotides are TGTGCCAGCAGCTTAAGGGCCCCAGGGAGAGAAAACACCATATATTTT. Protein product: CASSLRAPGRENTIYF. Looking up the rest from reference TRBV7-3 and TRBJ1-3 gives the full variable domain: GAGVSQTPSNKVTEKGKYVELRCDPISGHTALYWYRQSLGQGPEFLIYFQGTGAADDSGLPNDRFFAVRPEGSVSTLKIQRTERGDSAVYLCASSLRAPGRENTIYFGEGSWLTVV.

This clonotype has a handful of counts. The chain links TRBV20-1 to TRBJ2-5; D possibly corresponds to TRBD2 (5 bases). The V end lost 1 base, the J end lost 3 bases, and 6 bases lay between the germline ends. The CDR3 has 12 residues. Per the germline V gene, CDR1 is DFQATT and CDR2 is SNEGSKA (reference sequence). The CDR3 sequence is CSARAGKETQYF. CDR3 nucleotides: TGCAGTGCTAGAGCCGGGAAAGAGACCCAGTACTTC.

The rearrangement uses TRBV20-1 and TRBJ2-5; D remains unclear. This CDR3 spans 12 amino acids. Trimming took off 3 bases at V and 1 base at J, with 6 bases between the two ends. The germline V gene encodes CDR1 DFQATT and CDR2 SNEGSKA (reference sequence). CDR3: CSARTLQETQYF. For the CDR3, the DNA is TGCAGTGCTAGGACACTCCAAGAGACCCAGTACTTC.

This clonotype was seen only a few times. This sequence joins TRBV4-2 and TRBJ1-3; the match to TRBD1 covers 9 bases. CDR1 is LGHNA, CDR2 YNFKEQ, per germline. J gave up 3 bases and V 0 bases, and 9 bases lay outside the gene matches. The CDR3 spans 18 residues. CDR3 sequence reads: CASSQEGPQGAGGNTIYF. CDR3 bases: TGTGCCAGCAGCCAAGAGGGCCCACAGGGGGCGGGTGGAAACACCATATATTTT.

This clonotype was seen only a few times. The V gene is TRBV2, the J gene TRBJ2-1; D might be TRBD1 (5 bases). Germline V lookup: CDR1 SNHLY, CDR2 FYNNEI. There are 14 residues in the CDR3. V lost 7 bases and J lost 7, with 17 bases in between. CDR3 DNA sequence: TGTGCCAGCAAAGGAGACAGAAGAATGAATGAGCAGTTCTTC. Its protein is CASKGDRRMNEQFF.

The rearrangement links TRBV27 to TRBJ1-6; no clear D gene. V was shortened by 9 bases and J by 9 bases, with 6 bases between the two germline ends. The CDR3 consists of 10 residues. Germline V gives CDR1 MNHEY, CDR2 SMNVEV (reference sequence). The CDR3 reads CARPCSPLHF. CDR3 nucleotides: TGTGCCAGGCCTTGTTCACCCCTCCACTTT.

The chain employs TRBV4-2 and TRBJ1-4; the D is unclear. This CDR3 spans 16 amino acids. The germline CDR1 and CDR2 sequences are LGHNA and YNFKEQ. V gave up 4 bases and J gave up 0 bases, with 12 bases separating them. CDR3 protein: CASSLETETTNEKLFF. CDR3 DNA: TGTGCCAGCAGCCTAGAGACTGAAACAACTAATGAAAAACTGTTTTTT.

The chain couples TRBV2 to TRBJ1-1, with D perhaps matching TRBD1 (5 bases). The CDR3 loop spans 13 amino acids. The germline gives CDR1 SNHLY, CDR2 FYNNEI. V dropped 6 bases and J dropped 8 bases, with 16 bases sitting between them. CDR3 residues: CASRETGAQEAFF. CDR3 nucleotides: TGTGCCAGCAGGGAAACAGGCGCCCAAGAAGCTTTCTTT.

This clonotype was picked up a small number of times. This chain joins TRBV20-1 and TRBJ1-2, with D perhaps TRBD1 (6 bases). Germline V gene data show CDR1 as DFQATT and CDR2 as SNEGSKA (reference sequence). The CDR3 is 12 residues long. V lost 5 bases and J 8 bases, leaving 15 bases between the germline ends. The CDR3 sequence is CSAPEGGFGYTF. CDR3 bases: TGCAGTGCTCCCGAAGGGGGGTTCGGCTACACCTTC.

The chain combines TRBV5-1 with TRBJ2-7; D might be TRBD1 (5 bases). V lost 3 bases and J 6 bases, leaving 16 bases between the germline ends. Germline V lookup: CDR1 SGHRS, CDR2 YFSETQ. CDR3 length: 14 amino acids. The CDR3 loop is CASSSGHTPGEQYF. DNA of the CDR3: TGCGCCAGCAGCTCCGGACACACTCCCGGCGAGCAGTACTTC.